Here is one T cell receptor beta chain with its context. Its antigen is unknown. cDNA molecules, individually, were tagged with unique molecular identifiers. From the 5' RACE reads, TCRdb called clonotypes with MiXCR, one entry per CDR3 protein. The table includes about 24,000 distinct CDR3 sequences, 3% to 4% detected once. The record originates from a study of early T cells in non-severe SARS-CoV-2 infection. Study results and limitations: A preference for anti-spike CD8 responses marked VDJdb matching, which missed private and CD4 specificities.

Sequenced material: whole blood. This sequence originates from an adult who was a healthcare worker with PCR-confirmed SARS-CoV-2 infection or an uninfected control (not recorded which).

CDR3 sequence reads: CSVDGPGGPYNEQFF. CDR3 nucleotides: TGCAGCGTTGATGGGCCAGGGGGGCCCTACAATGAGCAGTTCTTC. V usage is TRBV29-1 and J usage is TRBJ2-1; D may be TRBD1 (7 bases). The germline V and J ends were trimmed by 3 bases and 2 bases, with 14 bases remaining between them. The CDR3 totals 15 residues. Germline V gene lookup returns CDR1 SQVTM and CDR2 ANQGSEA.